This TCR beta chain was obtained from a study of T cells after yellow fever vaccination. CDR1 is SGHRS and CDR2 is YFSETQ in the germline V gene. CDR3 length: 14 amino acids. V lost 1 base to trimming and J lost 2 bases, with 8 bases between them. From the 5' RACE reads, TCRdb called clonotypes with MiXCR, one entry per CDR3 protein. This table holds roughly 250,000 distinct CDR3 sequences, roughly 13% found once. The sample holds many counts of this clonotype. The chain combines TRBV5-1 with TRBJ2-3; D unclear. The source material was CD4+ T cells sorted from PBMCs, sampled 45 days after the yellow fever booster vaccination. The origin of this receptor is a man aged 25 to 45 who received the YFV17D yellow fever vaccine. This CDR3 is CASSLSGTTDTQYF. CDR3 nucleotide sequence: TGCGCCAGCAGCTTGTCAGGAACCACAGATACGCAGTATTTT.